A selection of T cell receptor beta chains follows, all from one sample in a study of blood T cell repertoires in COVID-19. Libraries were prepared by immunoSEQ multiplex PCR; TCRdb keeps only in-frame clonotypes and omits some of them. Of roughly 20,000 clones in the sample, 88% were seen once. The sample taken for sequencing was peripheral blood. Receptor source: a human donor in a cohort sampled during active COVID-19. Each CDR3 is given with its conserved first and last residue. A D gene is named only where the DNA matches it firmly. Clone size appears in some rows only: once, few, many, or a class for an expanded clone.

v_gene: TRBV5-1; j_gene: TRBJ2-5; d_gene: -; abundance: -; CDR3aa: CATSRNTGSQETQYF; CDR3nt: TGCGCCACCTCCAGGAATACAGGGAGTCAAGAGACCCAGTACTTC
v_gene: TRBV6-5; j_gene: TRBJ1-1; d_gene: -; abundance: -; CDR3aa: CASSYSYGMNTEAFF; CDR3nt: TGTGCCAGCAGTTACTCGTACGGGATGAACACTGAAGCTTTCTTT
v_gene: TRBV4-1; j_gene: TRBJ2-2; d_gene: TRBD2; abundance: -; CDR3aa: CASSQAPPGLAGLAGELFF; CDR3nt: TGCGCCAGCAGCCAGGCCCCACCGGGACTAGCGGGCTTGGCCGGGGAGCTGTTTTTT
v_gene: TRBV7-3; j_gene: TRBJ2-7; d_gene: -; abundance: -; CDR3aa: CASSLNAGSYEQYF; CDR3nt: TGTGCCAGCAGCTTAAATGCCGGCTCCTACGAGCAGTACTTC
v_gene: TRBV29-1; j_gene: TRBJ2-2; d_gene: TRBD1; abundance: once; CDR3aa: CSVVTGQGNTGELFF; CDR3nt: TGCAGCGTTGTTACTGGACAGGGTAACACCGGGGAGCTGTTTTTT
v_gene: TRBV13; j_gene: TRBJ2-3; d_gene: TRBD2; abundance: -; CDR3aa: CASSPPDGGSTDTQYF; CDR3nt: TGTGCCAGCAGCCCCCCCGACGGGGGGAGCACAGATACGCAGTATTTT
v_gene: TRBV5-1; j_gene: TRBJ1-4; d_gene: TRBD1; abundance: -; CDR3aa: CASSPNPGTGNEKLFF; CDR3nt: TGCGCCAGCAGCCCGAATCCCGGGACAGGGAATGAAAAACTGTTTTTT
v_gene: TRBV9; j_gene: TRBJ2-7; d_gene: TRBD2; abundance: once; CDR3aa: CASSVDSGGVSSYEQYF; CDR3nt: TGTGCCAGCAGCGTAGATAGCGGGGGGGTGAGCTCCTACGAGCAGTACTTC
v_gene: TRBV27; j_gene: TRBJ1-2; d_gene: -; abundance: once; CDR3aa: CASSSRQGSYGYTF; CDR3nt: TGTGCCAGCAGTTCGCGGCAGGGGTCATATGGCTACACCTTC
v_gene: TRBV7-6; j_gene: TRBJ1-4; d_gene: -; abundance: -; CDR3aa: CASSLSAQGEKLFF; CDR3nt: TGTGCCAGCAGCTTAAGTGCACAGGGCGAAAAACTGTTTTTT
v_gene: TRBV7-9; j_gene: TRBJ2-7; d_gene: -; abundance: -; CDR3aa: CASSLAAAGEGEQYF; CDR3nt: TGTGCCAGCAGCTTAGCGGCGGCAGGGGAAGGCGAGCAGTACTTC
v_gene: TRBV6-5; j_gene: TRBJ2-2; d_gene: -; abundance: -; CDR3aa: CASSQRRGGELFF; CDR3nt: TGTGCCAGCAGTCAGCGACGGGGCGGGGAGCTGTTTTTT
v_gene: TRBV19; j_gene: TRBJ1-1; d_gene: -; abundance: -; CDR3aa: CASSFNTEAFF; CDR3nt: TGTGCCAGTAGCTTTAACACTGAAGCTTTCTTT
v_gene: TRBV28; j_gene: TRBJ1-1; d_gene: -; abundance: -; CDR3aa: CASSDGHPNTEAFF; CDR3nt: TGTGCCAGCAGTGACGGACACCCGAACACTGAAGCTTTCTTT
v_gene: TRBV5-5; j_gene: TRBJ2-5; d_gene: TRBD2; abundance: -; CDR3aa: CASSWEGLAQETQYF; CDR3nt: TGTGCCAGCAGCTGGGAGGGACTAGCTCAAGAGACCCAGTACTTC
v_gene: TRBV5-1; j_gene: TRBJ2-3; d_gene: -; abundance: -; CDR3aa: CASSLGVIPSYTDTQYF; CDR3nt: TGCGCCAGCAGCTTGGGAGTGATCCCAAGTTACACAGATACGCAGTATTTT
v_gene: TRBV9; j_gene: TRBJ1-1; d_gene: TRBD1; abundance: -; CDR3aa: CASSVGQGPGTEAFF; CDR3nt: TGTGCCAGCAGCGTAGGACAGGGTCCGGGCACTGAAGCTTTCTTT
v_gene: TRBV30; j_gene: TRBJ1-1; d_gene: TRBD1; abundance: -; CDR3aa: CAWSENRDRGAFF; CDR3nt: TGTGCCTGGAGCGAAAACCGGGACAGGGGGGCTTTCTTT
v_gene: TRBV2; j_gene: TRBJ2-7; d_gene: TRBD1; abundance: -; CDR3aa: CASKTGGHEQYF; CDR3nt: TGTGCCAGCAAGACAGGGGGGCACGAGCAGTACTTC
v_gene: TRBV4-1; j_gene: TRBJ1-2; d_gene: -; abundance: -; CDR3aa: CASSPQKGEYYGYTF; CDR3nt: TGCGCCAGCAGCCCTCAGAAGGGAGAGTACTATGGCTACACCTTC
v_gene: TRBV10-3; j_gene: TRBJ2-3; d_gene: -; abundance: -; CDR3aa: CAIRDRHTQYF; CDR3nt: TGTGCCATCAGGGACAGACATACGCAGTATTTT
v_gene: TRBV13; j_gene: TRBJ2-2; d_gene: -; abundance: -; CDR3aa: CASSTSQNTGELFF; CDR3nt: TGTGCCAGCAGCACAAGTCAGAACACCGGGGAGCTGTTTTTT
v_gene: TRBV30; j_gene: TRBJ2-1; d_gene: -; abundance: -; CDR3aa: CAWSNLRAHNEQFF; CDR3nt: TGTGCCTGGAGTAATCTGAGGGCCCACAATGAGCAGTTCTTC
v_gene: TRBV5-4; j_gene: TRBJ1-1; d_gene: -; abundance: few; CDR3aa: CATASGGFDTEAFF; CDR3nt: TGTGCCACAGCATCGGGGGGCTTTGACACTGAAGCTTTCTTT
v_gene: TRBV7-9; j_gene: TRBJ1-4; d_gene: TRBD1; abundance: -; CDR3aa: CASSWTGEWEKLFF; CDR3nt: TGTGCCAGCAGCTGGACAGGGGAGTGGGAAAAACTGTTTTTT
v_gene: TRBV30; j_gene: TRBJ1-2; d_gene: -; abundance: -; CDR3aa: CAWSPNRNYGYTF; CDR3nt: TGTGCCTGGAGTCCAAACAGAAACTATGGCTACACCTTC
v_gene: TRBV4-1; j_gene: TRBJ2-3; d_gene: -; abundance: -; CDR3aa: CASSPPHTDTQYF; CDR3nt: TGCGCCAGCAGCCCCCCCCACACAGATACGCAGTATTTT
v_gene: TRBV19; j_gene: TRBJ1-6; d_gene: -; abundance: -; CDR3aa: CASSPGDIPNSPLHF; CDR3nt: TGTGCCAGTAGTCCCGGGGACATACCAAATTCACCCCTCCACTTT
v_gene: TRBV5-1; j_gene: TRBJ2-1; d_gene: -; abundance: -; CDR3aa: CASTLGFRGGSYNEQFF; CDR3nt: TGCGCCAGCACGTTGGGGTTTAGGGGGGGCTCCTACAATGAGCAGTTCTTC
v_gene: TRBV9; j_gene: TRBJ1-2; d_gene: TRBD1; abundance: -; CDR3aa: CASSVVTGGPNGYTF; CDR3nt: TGTGCCAGCAGCGTAGTCACAGGGGGACCGAATGGCTACACCTTC
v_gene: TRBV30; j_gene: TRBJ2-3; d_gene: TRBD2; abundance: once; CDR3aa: CAWSVQGGLAAGTQYF; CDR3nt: TGTGCCTGGAGTGTACAAGGTGGCCTAGCGGCCGGTACGCAGTATTTT
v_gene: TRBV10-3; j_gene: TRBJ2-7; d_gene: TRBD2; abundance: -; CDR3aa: CAISKGLAGSYEQYF; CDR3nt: TGTGCCATCAGTAAGGGACTAGCGGGGTCCTACGAGCAGTACTTC
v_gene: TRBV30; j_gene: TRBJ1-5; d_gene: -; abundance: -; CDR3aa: CAWSVSGGGNQPQHF; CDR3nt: TGTGCCTGGAGTGTATCTGGAGGGGGCAATCAGCCCCAGCATTTT
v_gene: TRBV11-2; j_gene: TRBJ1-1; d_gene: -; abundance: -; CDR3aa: CASSLDKLGAFF; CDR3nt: TGTGCCAGCAGCTTAGATAAGTTGGGCGCTTTCTTT
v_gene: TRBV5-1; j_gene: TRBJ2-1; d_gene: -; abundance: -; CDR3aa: CASSSYRDPYNEQFF; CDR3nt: TGCGCCAGCAGTTCTTACAGGGACCCCTACAATGAGCAGTTCTTC
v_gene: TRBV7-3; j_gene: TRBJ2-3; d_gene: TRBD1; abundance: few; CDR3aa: CASSSGTGSDTQYF; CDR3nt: TGTGCCAGCAGCTCCGGGACAGGGTCAGATACGCAGTATTTT
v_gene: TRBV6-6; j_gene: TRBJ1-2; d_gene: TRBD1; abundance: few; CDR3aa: CASRQGAREPGYTF; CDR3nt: TGTGCCAGCAGACAGGGGGCGCGAGAGCCTGGCTACACCTTC
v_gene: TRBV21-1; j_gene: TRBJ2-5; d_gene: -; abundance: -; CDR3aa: CASSNGTVLQETQYF; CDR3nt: TGTGCCAGCAGCAATGGGACAGTTCTCCAAGAGACCCAGTACTTC
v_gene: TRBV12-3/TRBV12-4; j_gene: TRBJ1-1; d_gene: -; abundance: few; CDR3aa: CASSPTATEAFF; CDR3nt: TGTGCCAGCAGTCCGACAGCCACTGAAGCTTTCTTT
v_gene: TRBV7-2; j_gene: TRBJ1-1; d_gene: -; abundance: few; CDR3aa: CASSFRENTEAFF; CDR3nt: TGTGCCAGCAGCTTCCGGGAGAACACTGAAGCTTTCTTT
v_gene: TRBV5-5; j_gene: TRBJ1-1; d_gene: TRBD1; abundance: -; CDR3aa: CASSLGDRGITEAFF; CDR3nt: TGTGCCAGCAGCTTGGGGGACAGGGGTATCACTGAAGCTTTCTTT
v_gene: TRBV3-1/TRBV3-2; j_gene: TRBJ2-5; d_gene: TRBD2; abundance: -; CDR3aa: CASTFRGDETQYF; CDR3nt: TGTGCCAGCACCTTCCGGGGGGATGAGACCCAGTACTTC
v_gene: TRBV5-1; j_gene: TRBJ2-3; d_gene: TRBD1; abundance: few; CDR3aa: CASSFLGTGGLSDTQYF; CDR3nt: TGCGCCAGCAGCTTCTTAGGGACAGGGGGCTTATCAGATACGCAGTATTTT
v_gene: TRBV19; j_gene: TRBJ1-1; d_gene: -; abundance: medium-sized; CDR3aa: CASSGRGLLEAFF; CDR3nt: TGTGCCAGTAGTGGCAGGGGTTTGTTAGAAGCTTTCTTT
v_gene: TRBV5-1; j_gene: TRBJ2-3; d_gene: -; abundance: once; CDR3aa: CASSFRGSAIRSDTQYF; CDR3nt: TGCGCCAGCAGCTTCCGTGGTAGCGCGATACGGTCAGATACGCAGTATTTT
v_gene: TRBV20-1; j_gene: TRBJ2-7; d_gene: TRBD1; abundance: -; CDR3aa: CSASLGQVYEQYF; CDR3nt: TGCAGTGCTAGTCTGGGACAGGTCTACGAGCAGTACTTC
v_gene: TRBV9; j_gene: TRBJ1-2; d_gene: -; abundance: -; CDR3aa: CASSVGGINYGYTF; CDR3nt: TGTGCCAGCAGCGTAGGAGGGATTAACTATGGCTACACCTTC
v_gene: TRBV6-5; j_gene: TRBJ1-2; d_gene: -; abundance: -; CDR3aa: CASSSRLGEGYGYTF; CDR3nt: TGTGCCAGCAGTTCCCGACTCGGAGAGGGATATGGCTACACCTTC
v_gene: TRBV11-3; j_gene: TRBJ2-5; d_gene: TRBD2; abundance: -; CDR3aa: CASSLDGGYQETQYF; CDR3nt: TGTGCCAGCAGCTTAGACGGGGGGTACCAAGAGACCCAGTACTTC
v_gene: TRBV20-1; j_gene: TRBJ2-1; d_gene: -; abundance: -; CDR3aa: CSASRHNEQFF; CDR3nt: TGCAGTGCTAGCAGGCACAATGAGCAGTTCTTC
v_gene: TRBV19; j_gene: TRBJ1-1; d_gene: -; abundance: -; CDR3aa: CASSTPGTREAFF; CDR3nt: TGTGCCAGTAGTACTCCCGGGACACGTGAAGCTTTCTTT
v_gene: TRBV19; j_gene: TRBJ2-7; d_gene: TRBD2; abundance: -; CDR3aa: CASSPSSGGAPEQYF; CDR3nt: TGTGCCAGTAGTCCCTCTAGCGGGGGGGCTCCCGAGCAGTACTTC
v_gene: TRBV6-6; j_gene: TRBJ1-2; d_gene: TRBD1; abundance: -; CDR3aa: CASSRSGQGGGYTF; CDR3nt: TGTGCCAGCAGTCGATCCGGACAGGGAGGTGGCTACACCTTC